This TCR beta chain was retrieved from a study of T cell changes during pregnancy in multiple sclerosis. The protocol was immunoSEQ multiplex PCR, while the TCRdb copy is restricted to in-frame clones and leaves out a portion. The data hold about 12,000 clones, with 84% observed a single time. The source was CD8+ T cells from peripheral blood mononuclear cells, collected after pregnancy. The sequence was collected from a female donor in good health, enrolled as a control in a pregnancy study.

CDR3 in amino acids: CASSLVGAASNYGYTF. For the CDR3, the DNA is TGTGCCAGCAGCTTAGTTGGGGCTGCTTCTAACTATGGCTACACCTTC. V usage is TRBV7-9 and J usage is TRBJ1-2; the D gene is possibly TRBD1 (5 bases). Germline CDR1 is SEHNR and CDR2 is FQNEAQ (reference sequence). The V gene lost 1 base and the J gene lost 0 bases, with 12 bases spanning the gap. The CDR3 runs to 16 residues.